One and the same sample provided the 27 T cell receptor beta chains below, sequenced in a study of T cell changes during pregnancy in multiple sclerosis. TCRdb's copy holds only in-frame clones and misses some; the assay was immunoSEQ multiplex PCR. The table has tens of thousands of clones, about 92% seen once. Specimen: CD4+ T cells from peripheral blood mononuclear cells, collected in the third trimester of pregnancy. The receptors were gathered from a female donor with multiple sclerosis, enrolled in a pregnancy study.

The chain employs TRBV29-1 and TRBJ2-7; D unresolved. Germline V CDR1 and CDR2: SQVTM, ANQGSEA. V was cut by 2 bases and J by 8 bases, with 13 bases left in between. This CDR3 has 12 residues. CDR3 loop: CSVESGPTQQYF. For the CDR3, the DNA is TGCAGCGTTGAATCGGGTCCTACCCAGCAGTACTTC.

The chain combines TRBV10-3 with TRBJ2-1; D possibly corresponds to TRBD2 (6 bases). Deletions cut 3 bases from V and 3 bases from J, with 21 bases between. This CDR3 has 18 amino acids. CDR1 and CDR2 from the germline V gene are ENHRY and SYGVKD. The DNA for the CDR3 is TGTGCCATCAGTGAAAGGGAGGCATCCTCCCGTTTCTACAATGAGCAGTTCTTC. Translating it yields CAISEREASSRFYNEQFF.

V is TRBV6-6 and J is TRBJ1-4, with 8 bases matching TRBD1. The trim removed 2 bases at V and 8 bases at J, leaving 7 bases unmatched. Per the germline V gene, CDR1 is MNHNY and CDR2 is SVGAGI (reference sequence). CDR3 size: 15 residues. In DNA form, the CDR3 reads TGTGCCAGCAGTTACGCCGGGACAGGTCCCGAAAAACTGTTTTTT. Translating it yields CASSYAGTGPEKLFF.

The J gene is TRBJ2-5, the V gene TRBV29-1; weak D call: TRBD2 (5 bases). V was pared by 5 bases and J by 2 bases, with 9 bases between. Germline CDR1 is SQVTM and CDR2 is ANQGSEA. The CDR3 spans 12 residues. CDR3 protein: CSVNERQETQYF. The CDR3 DNA reads TGCAGCGTTAATGAGCGGCAAGAGACCCAGTACTTC.

The CDR3 protein is CASSLGQGAIQPQHF. DNA for the CDR3: TGTGCCAGCAGCCTCGGACAGGGGGCTATTCAGCCCCAGCATTTT. The chain employs TRBV6-5 and TRBJ1-5, with 11 nucleotides matching TRBD1. V lost 6 bases to trimming and J lost 6 bases; unmatched junction nucleotides: 7. Germline CDR1 is MNHEY and CDR2 is SVGAGI. The CDR3 length is 15 residues.

The V and J genes are TRBV28 and TRBJ2-2; D possibly corresponds to TRBD1 (6 bases). V was cut by 7 bases and J by 1 base, with 10 bases left in between. The CDR3 spans 14 residues. CDR1 MDHEN and CDR2 SYDVKM come from the germline V gene. The CDR3 coding sequence is TGTGCCAGCATCGGGACACTGAACACCGGGGAGCTGTTTTTT. This codes for CASIGTLNTGELFF.

The V call is TRBV7-2, the J call TRBJ2-7, with D possibly matching TRBD1 (5 bases). V was shortened by 5 bases and J by 2 bases, with 13 bases between the two germline ends. CDR1 is SGHTA and CDR2 is FQGNSA in the germline V gene. The CDR3 has 14 residues. The CDR3 nucleotides are TGTGCCAGCAGCCCAACAGGTTCGGCCTACGAGCAGTACTTC. Its protein product is CASSPTGSAYEQYF.

V gene TRBV6-5 combines with J gene TRBJ1-2; TRBD1 aligns across 10 bases. This CDR3 spans 14 amino acids. Germline CDR1 and CDR2: MNHEY and SVGAGI. Unmatched junction bases numbered 4, after V lost 6 bases and J lost 3 bases. In DNA form, the CDR3 reads TGTGCCAGCAGAAGACAGGGGGCGGACTATGGCTACACCTTC. Translated: CASRRQGADYGYTF.

The genes are TRBV4-1 and TRBJ1-5; 7 bases map to TRBD1. The J segment lost 0 bases and the V segment lost 0 bases, leaving 8 bases of the junction unmatched. The CDR3 totals 18 residues. The V gene's germline CDR1 is MGHRA and CDR2 YSYEKL. The CDR3 sequence: CASSQDRQGGSSNQPQHF. CDR3 nucleotides: TGCGCCAGCAGCCAAGACAGGCAGGGGGGCTCTAGCAATCAGCCCCAGCATTTT.

The CDR3 DNA reads TGTGCCAGCAGGCCGGGACAGGGAAACACCATATATTTT. Translated, it gives CASRPGQGNTIYF. The chain links TRBV6-1 to TRBJ1-3; 7 nucleotides align to TRBD1. The CDR3 covers 13 residues. CDR1 and CDR2 from the germline V gene are MNHNS and SASEGT. V was pared by 6 bases and J by 4 bases, with 3 bases of the junction left unmatched.

This clone has a single count. The V call is TRBV5-6, the J call TRBJ2-5; 9 nucleotides line up with TRBD2. The J segment lost 5 bases and the V segment lost 3 bases, leaving 8 bases of the junction unmatched. Germline V CDR1 and CDR2: SGHDT, YYEEEE. The CDR3 spans 15 residues. The CDR3 is CASSSLAGAGETQYF. The CDR3 nucleotides are TGTGCCAGCAGCTCCTTAGCGGGAGCGGGGGAGACCCAGTACTTC.

The genes are TRBV25-1 and TRBJ1-6, with 8 positions matching TRBD1. Germline V gives CDR1 MGHDK, CDR2 SYGVNS. The junction had 6 bases not matched to a gene; V was cut back by 6 bases and J by 8 bases. The CDR3 consists of 14 residues. CDR3 residues: CASRAGQGDSPLHF. CDR3 nucleotide sequence: TGTGCCAGCAGGGCTGGACAGGGTGATTCACCCCTCCACTTT.

This chain connects TRBV11-2 to TRBJ2-5; TRBD1 might be the D (6 bases). There are 14 residues in the CDR3. Trimming took 1 base from V and 4 from J, leaving 10 bases between them. The V gene's germline CDR1 is SGHAT and CDR2 FQNNGV. The CDR3 nucleotides read TGTGCCAGCAGCTTAGGGCAGGGGAGAGAGACCCAGTACTTC. Amino acids: CASSLGQGRETQYF.

The chain links TRBV11-2 to TRBJ2-5; D possibly corresponds to TRBD2 (5 bases). Trimming removed 7 bases from V and 4 bases from J, with 10 bases in between. CDR3 length equals 12 residues. CDR1 and CDR2 from the germline V gene are SGHAT and FQNNGV. CDR3: CASTLGGETQYF. The CDR3 DNA reads as TGTGCCAGCACCCTAGGAGGAGAGACCCAGTACTTC.

This clone was seen a few times. The V gene is TRBV2, the J gene TRBJ2-5, with TRBD2 as a possible D gene (6 bases). The CDR3 is 16 residues long. Trimming pared 4 bases from V and 2 bases from J, leaving 17 bases between. Germline V gene sequence: CDR1 SNHLY, CDR2 FYNNEI. CDR3 nucleotides: TGTGCCAGCAGTGGGGGCGGGAACCAAAGGCAAGAGACCCAGTACTTC. Translating it yields CASSGGGNQRQETQYF.

The chain carries TRBV11-1 and TRBJ1-4; D not resolved. This CDR3 region has 18 residues. Germline V gives CDR1 SGHAT, CDR2 FQDESV (reference sequence). V lost 5 bases, J lost 0 bases, and 19 bases lay in between. Here the CDR3 reads CASSPGENSLSTNEKLFF. CDR3 DNA sequence: TGTGCCAGCAGCCCCGGCGAGAACAGCTTATCAACTAATGAAAAACTGTTTTTT.

This clone occurred once. CDR3 in DNA: TGTGCCAGCAGGGATTCTAGCGGGAGTAGAGCCGGGGAGCTGTTTTTT. Translating gives CASRDSSGSRAGELFF. The rearrangement links TRBV25-1 to TRBJ2-2; 10 bases match TRBD2. Trimming removed 6 bases from V and 6 bases from J; junction bases left unmatched: 10. Germline CDR1 MGHDK, CDR2 SYGVNS. CDR3 length: 16 residues.

The chain recombines TRBV5-1 with TRBJ2-3; D remains unclear. V lost 2 bases and J 2 bases, leaving 9 bases between the germline ends. Germline CDR1 reads SGHRS; CDR2 reads YFSETQ. The CDR3 has 14 amino acids. The CDR3 here is CASSLTPYTDTQYF. The DNA of the CDR3 is TGCGCCAGCAGCTTAACACCGTACACAGATACGCAGTATTTT.

The chain has TRBV27 and TRBJ2-3; D perhaps matches TRBD2 (6 bases). Germline V lookup: CDR1 MNHEY, CDR2 SMNVEV (reference sequence). This CDR3 comprises 14 residues. V was cut by 3 bases and J by 4 bases, with 11 bases left in between. In nucleotides, the CDR3 is TGTGCCAGCAGTTTTAATGGAGGGTCAGATACGCAGTATTTT. Translation: CASSFNGGSDTQYF.

V gene TRBV10-3 combines with J gene TRBJ2-5; D unclear. The CDR3 contains 12 residues. Looked up from germline, CDR1 is ENHRY and CDR2 is SYGVKD. Trimming removed 5 bases from V and 3 bases from J, with 7 bases in between. CDR3 nucleotide sequence: TGTGCCATCAGTATTACGGAAGAGACCCAGTACTTC. It encodes CAISITEETQYF.

This rearrangement joins TRBV5-5 to TRBJ1-1, with TRBD1 identical over 9 bases. The CDR3 runs to 16 residues. Per germline, CDR1 SGHKS and CDR2 YYEKEE (reference sequence). V was pared by 6 bases and J by 4 bases, with 13 bases of the junction left unmatched. The CDR3 coding sequence is TGTGCCAGCATTTTAACAGGGGGCGGGCGGAGCACTGAAGCTTTCTTT. This gives the protein CASILTGGGRSTEAFF.

The genes are TRBV7-2 and TRBJ2-2; TRBD2 matches 8 bases. V shed 2 bases and J 3 bases; nucleotides not matched to a gene: 8. CDR3 size: 17 residues. Germline CDR1 reads SGHTA; CDR2 reads FQGNSA. As DNA, the CDR3 is TGTGCCAGCAGCTTACTGCGGGAGGCTTCGGACACCGGGGAGCTGTTTTTT. It translates to CASSLLREASDTGELFF.

J is TRBJ1-4 and V is TRBV5-4; perhaps TRBD1 as D (5 bases). The CDR3 sequence is 14 residues long. V was pared by 3 bases and J by 8 bases, with 14 bases between. Germline V gene lookup returns CDR1 SGHNT and CDR2 YYREEE (reference sequence). Here the CDR3 reads CASSSNEKGEKLFF. In DNA, the CDR3 is TGTGCCAGCAGCTCGAATGAGAAGGGGGAAAAACTGTTTTTT.

The rearrangement links TRBV6-5 to TRBJ2-5; D not resolved. The germline V gene has CDR1 MNHEY and CDR2 SVGAGI. Trimming left V 6 bases short and J 11 bases short, with 16 bases between. There are 12 residues in the CDR3. The CDR3 here is CASSRTSGFQYF. DNA of the CDR3: TGTGCCAGCAGCCGTACGTCAGGTTTTCAGTACTTC.

The rearrangement links TRBV6-5 to TRBJ1-4, with 8 bases fitting TRBD1. The junction had 7 bases not matched to a gene; V was cut back by 5 bases and J by 5 bases. Per the germline V gene, CDR1 is MNHEY and CDR2 is SVGAGI. The CDR3 runs to 15 residues. In nucleotides, the CDR3 is TGTGCCAGCAGTCCCCTCGGACAGGGAAATGAAAAACTGTTTTTT. Its protein is CASSPLGQGNEKLFF.

The gene calls are TRBV10-3 and TRBJ2-2; 8 bases are a match to TRBD2. Germline values: CDR1 ENHRY, CDR2 SYGVKD. The CDR3 is made up of 14 amino acids. The J segment lost 5 bases and the V segment lost 4 bases, leaving 3 bases of the junction unmatched. The CDR3 loop reads CAISGLAPTGELFF. DNA for the CDR3: TGTGCCATCAGTGGACTAGCGCCAACCGGGGAGCTGTTTTTT.

The CDR3 loop reads CSVSRLENTGELFF. The CDR3, as DNA: TGCAGCGTTTCTCGACTAGAAAACACCGGGGAGCTGTTTTTT. The chain couples TRBV29-1 to TRBJ2-2; D is perhaps TRBD2 (6 bases). Germline CDR1 is SQVTM and CDR2 is ANQGSEA. There are 14 residues in the CDR3. The V gene lost 5 bases and the J gene lost 2 bases, with 12 bases spanning the gap.